This T cell receptor beta chain came from a study of blood T cell repertoires in COVID-19. The overall study: The study drew acute and convalescent COVID-19 samples from the United States, Italy and Spain. In each case, the material was cDNA or gDNA derived from T cells, B-cell-depleted T cells, or PBMCs.

Under the authors' procedure: How many nucleated cells were present was estimated from reference gene primer amplification. Repertoires were generated with immunoSEQ multiplex PCR, while TCRdb's copy carries only in-frame clones and drops some. V and J calls and clone size are given by that table; D and trimming were obtained from the DNA. The sample holds roughly 95,000 clones; about 81% are singletons and the top ten take about 4.3%. V was pared by 3 bases and J by 4 bases, with 3 bases of the junction left unmatched. CDR1 SGHTA and CDR2 FQGNSA come from the germline V gene. This CDR3 comprises 14 residues.

The source of this sequence is a man aged 60 to 69 with acute or convalescent COVID-19. The material sequenced was peripheral blood. The chain has TRBV7-2 and TRBJ2-7, with 10 bases that match TRBD1. CDR3 bases: TGTGCCAGCAGCTTTCTGGGACAGGGGTACGAGCAGTACGTC. Residues: CASSFLGQGYEQYV.